This T cell receptor beta chain was observed in a study of T cells in women clearing cervical HPV infection. The CDR3 length is 16 residues. Germline V gives CDR1 SNHLY, CDR2 FYNNEI. MY09/MY11 PCR detected cervical HPV DNA; dot-blot assigned genotypes. immunoSEQ multiplex PCR used an average of 1200 ng genomic DNA. The repertoire was sequenced with immunoSEQ multiplex PCR; TCRdb's copy has only in-frame clones and lacks some. The listing records 25,000 to 30,000 clones. As for this clone: The read terminates 3 residues before the CDR3 end, so the remaining end is supplied by the germline J gene.

Sequencing used blood buffy coat. This receptor was taken from a woman aged 18 to 75 with a cervical HPV16 infection that either progressed to CIN3+ or cleared (not recorded which). The chain joins TRBV2 to TRBJ1-2; D is undetermined. The CDR3 bases that were read are TGTGCCAGCAGTCTCCCGACTAGCGGGAACCTCTACGAC. This encodes CASSLPTSGNLYD. The whole CDR3 is CASSLPTSGNLYDYTF.